This entry features one TCR beta chain sequence. Trimming stripped 1 base from V and 7 bases from J, with 17 bases between. Germline CDR1 reads LNHNV; CDR2 reads YYDKDF (reference sequence). The CDR3 has 16 amino acids. Primers: 60 Vbeta forward and 13 Jbeta reverse. The assay was immunoSEQ multiplex PCR, and TCRdb's table has in-frame clones only and misses some. The sample has approximately 120,000 clones, roughly 78% seen once; the top ten hold 8.9%. The record originates from a study of cytomegalovirus exposure and HLA in healthy donors. This chain uses TRBV15 with TRBJ1-5; tentatively, D is TRBD1 (5 bases). The clonotype was recovered from a man aged 25-40 years in good health and CMV-seropositive. Sequencing used PBMCs. CDR3: CATSRGSPRGDQPQHF. CDR3 sequence (DNA): TGTGCCACCAGCAGAGGTTCCCCTAGGGGTGACCAGCCCCAGCATTTT.